The rows below give T cell receptor beta chains drawn from one sample of a study of OX40 agonist ivuxolimab in advanced cancers. Libraries were prepared by immunoSEQ multiplex PCR; TCRdb keeps only in-frame clonotypes and omits some of them. The sample lists under 80,000 clones, 88% occurring once. The sequenced sample was CD4+ or CD8+ T cells sorted from blood, obtained in a trial of the OX40 agonist ivuxolimab. These receptors all come from an adult with an advanced solid tumor such as melanoma, head and neck, liver or kidney cancer. The CDR3 runs from the conserved cysteine through the conserved F or W. D genes are given only for firm matches. The size of a clone is reported for some rows only, either as once, few or many, or as a class for expanded clones.

v_call	j_call	clone_size	d_call	cdr3_nt	cdr3_aa
TRBV5-1	TRBJ1-3	-	-	TGCGCCAGCAGCTTGAGTAGTTGGGGGACTGGAAACACCATATATTTT	CASSLSSWGTGNTIYF
TRBV30	TRBJ1-2	-	TRBD1	TGTGCCTGGATGGACAGGGCATATGGCTACACCTTC	CAWMDRAYGYTF
TRBV10-2	TRBJ1-2	-	-	TGCGCCAGCGGGGACGGCGCTAACTATGGCTACACCTTC	CASGDGANYGYTF
TRBV18	TRBJ2-1	-	-	TGTGCCAGCTCACTTAAGAATGAGCAGTTCTTC	CASSLKNEQFF
TRBV9	TRBJ2-2	-	-	TGTGCCAGCAGCGTAACCTACGCCGGGGAGCTGTTTTTT	CASSVTYAGELFF
TRBV10-3	TRBJ2-1	-	TRBD2	TGTGCCATCAGTGAGGGGCGGGAGGGGATCTTC	CAISEGREGIF
TRBV5-5	TRBJ2-7	-	-	TGTGCCAGCAGCTTCGACGGGAGTGTGTGGAACGAGCAGTACTTC	CASSFDGSVWNEQYF
TRBV2	TRBJ2-1	-	TRBD1	TGTGCCAGCTTTCTGGGACAGACTTACAATGAGCAGTTCTTC	CASFLGQTYNEQFF
TRBV7-2	TRBJ2-4	few	-	TGTGCCAGCAGCTTAGATTTCGGGGCCCAAAACATTCAGTACTTC	CASSLDFGAQNIQYF
TRBV5-6	TRBJ1-1	-	TRBD1	TGTGCCAGCAGCCGATTACAGGGGGAAACTGAAGCTTTCTTT	CASSRLQGETEAFF
TRBV5-5	TRBJ2-5	-	-	TGTGCCAGCAGCTTGCGGGACATCGAGGAGACCCAGTACTTC	CASSLRDIEETQYF
TRBV28	TRBJ2-3	-	TRBD2	TGTGCCAGCACCATGGGGACTAGCGGGAGTACGGATACGCAGTATTTT	CASTMGTSGSTDTQYF
TRBV6-5	TRBJ2-7	-	TRBD1	TGTGCCAGCAGCGCCGGACAGGGGGCCTACGAGCAGTACTTC	CASSAGQGAYEQYF
TRBV6-5	TRBJ1-5	-	-	TGTGCCAGCACGCAGACAGGTCTGGGCAATCAGCCCCAGCATTTT	CASTQTGLGNQPQHF
TRBV7-2	TRBJ2-7	-	TRBD1	TGTGCCAGCAGCTCGGGACAGGCCGGGGAGCAGTACTTC	CASSSGQAGEQYF
TRBV6-1	TRBJ2-7	once	TRBD1	TGTGCCAGCAGGGGACAGGGGGGGCAAATGCACGAGCAGTACTTC	CASRGQGGQMHEQYF
TRBV6-1	TRBJ1-5	-	-	TGTGCCAGCGGACAGACTAGCAATCAGCCCCAGCATTTT	CASGQTSNQPQHF
TRBV5-4	TRBJ2-3	-	TRBD2	TGTGCCAGCAGCTCCTCTAGCGGCCGCACAGATACGCAGTATTTT	CASSSSSGRTDTQYF
TRBV4-1	TRBJ2-3	once	-	TGCGCCAGCAGCCAAGGTCGGGGGATTGGCACAGATACGCAGTATTTT	CASSQGRGIGTDTQYF
TRBV5-3	TRBJ2-1	-	TRBD2	TGTGCCAGAAGTTCTCTAGCGGCCGGCAATGAGCAGTTCTTC	CARSSLAAGNEQFF
TRBV6-1	TRBJ2-2	-	-	TGTGCCGAGGGGGAGGGGATGAACACCGGGGAGCTGTTTTTT	CAEGEGMNTGELFF
TRBV7-9	TRBJ2-3	-	TRBD1	TGTGCCAGCAGCTTAGTACAGGGGGGCACAGATACGCAGTATTTT	CASSLVQGGTDTQYF